This T cell receptor beta chain derives from a study of spatial heterogeneity in lung cancer. In the study overall: For the average unique TCR and UMI combination, more than 8.5 occurrences appeared in raw reads. Study-level results: Ubiquitous expanded tumor TCRs surfaced in blood more at resection than they did at follow-up.

TCRdb processed the 5' RACE reads anew with MiXCR; each CDR3 protein has one entry. The sample consists of 50,000 to 65,000 distinct CDR3 sequences, less than 10% of them appearing once. The time point here: sample taken at primary tumor resection. The authors sequenced whole RNA from tumor, nontumor lung or frozen PBMC without sorting. Remarks on this clonotype: Its antigen is not identified.

Per germline, CDR1 MNHNS and CDR2 SASEGT. This CDR3 is built from 16 residues. Between the trimmed V and J ends, which lost 2 bases and 9 bases, there was a span of 17 bases. The sequence derives from a female donor with early-stage non-small cell lung cancer. Sequenced material: PBMCs, taken at surgery. The J gene is TRBJ1-6, the V gene TRBV6-1; D is ambiguous. The CDR3 DNA reads TGTGCCAGCAGTGAACCCCCCTCGGGGTGGCCTTCACCCCTCCACTTT. Its protein is CASSEPPSGWPSPLHF.